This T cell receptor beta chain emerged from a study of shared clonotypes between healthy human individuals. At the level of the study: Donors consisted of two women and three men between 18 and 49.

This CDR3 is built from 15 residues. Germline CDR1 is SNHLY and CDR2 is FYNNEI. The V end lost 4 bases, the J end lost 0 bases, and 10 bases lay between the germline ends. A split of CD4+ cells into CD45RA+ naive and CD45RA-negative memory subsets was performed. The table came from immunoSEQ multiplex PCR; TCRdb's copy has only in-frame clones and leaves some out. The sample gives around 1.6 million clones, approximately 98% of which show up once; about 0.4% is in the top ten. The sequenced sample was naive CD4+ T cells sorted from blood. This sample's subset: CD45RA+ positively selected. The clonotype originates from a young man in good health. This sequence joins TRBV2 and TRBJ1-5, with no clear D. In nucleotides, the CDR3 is TGTGCCAGCAGTGTAGGAGGTTATAGCAATCAGCCCCAGCATTTT. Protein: CASSVGGYSNQPQHF.